A selection of T cell receptor beta chains follows, all from one sample in a study of Ad26.COV2.S vaccination and SARS-CoV-2 variants. The protocol was immunoSEQ multiplex PCR, while the TCRdb copy is restricted to in-frame clones and leaves out a portion. Here the sample spans over 400,000 clones, about nine tenths being singletons. Here the sequenced sample was peripheral blood, taken in a trial of Ad26.COV2.S vaccine versus placebo. These receptors all come from a person aged 18-60 years who received the Ad26.COV2.S COVID-19 vaccine or a placebo. CDR3s include the opening cysteine and the closing phenylalanine or tryptophan. A D gene is named only where the DNA matches it firmly. Some rows have no size entry. The others give once, few or many, or a class for an expanded clone.

V: TRBV6-5; J: TRBJ1-1; D: .; size: once; CDR3: CASSPAGIRIAEAFF; DNA: TGTGCCAGCAGCCCCGCTGGGATCCGGATAGCTGAAGCTTTCTTT
V: TRBV19; J: TRBJ1-6; D: .; size: .; CDR3: CASSSRPSSYNSPLHF; DNA: TGTGCCAGTAGTTCCCGACCGAGCTCCTATAATTCACCCCTCCACTTT
V: TRBV7-6; J: TRBJ1-1; D: .; size: .; CDR3: CASSLERNTEAFF; DNA: TGTGCCAGCAGCTTAGAGAGGAACACTGAAGCTTTCTTT
V: TRBV5-1; J: TRBJ2-2; D: TRBD1; size: .; CDR3: CASSAGQGTGELFF; DNA: TGCGCCAGCAGCGCGGGACAGGGGACCGGGGAGCTGTTTTTT
V: TRBV6-1; J: TRBJ2-6; D: .; size: .; CDR3: CASSEARVLGGANVLTF; DNA: TGTGCCAGCAGTGAAGCTAGAGTTCTGGGTGGGGCCAACGTCCTGACTTTC
V: TRBV5-6; J: TRBJ2-7; D: .; size: .; CDR3: CASSPLVRPRDEQYF; DNA: TGTGCCAGCAGCCCACTGGTGCGCCCGAGGGACGAGCAGTACTTC
V: TRBV12-3/TRBV12-4; J: TRBJ1-2; D: .; size: .; CDR3: CASSLDGNYGYTF; DNA: TGTGCCAGCAGTTTAGACGGAAACTATGGCTACACCTTC
V: TRBV19; J: TRBJ2-7; D: .; size: .; CDR3: CASSMEGYEQYF; DNA: TGTGCCAGTAGTATGGAGGGATACGAGCAGTACTTC
V: TRBV21-1; J: TRBJ2-2; D: .; size: once; CDR3: CASPQKHPQLAGGKTGELFF; DNA: TGTGCCAGCCCGCAAAAGCACCCCCAACTAGCGGGGGGGAAGACCGGGGAGCTGTTTTTT
V: TRBV7-9; J: TRBJ1-3; D: TRBD1; size: .; CDR3: CASSRDSSGNTIYF; DNA: TGTGCCAGCAGCCGGGACAGCTCTGGAAACACCATATATTTT
V: TRBV7-9; J: TRBJ1-1; D: .; size: once; CDR3: CASSTTTDFNTEAFF; DNA: TGTGCCAGCAGCACAACGACAGACTTTAACACTGAAGCTTTCTTT
V: TRBV19; J: TRBJ2-5; D: .; size: .; CDR3: CASSIYQGGETQYF; DNA: TGTGCCAGTAGTATTTATCAGGGCGGAGAGACCCAGTACTTC
V: TRBV27; J: TRBJ2-5; D: TRBD2; size: .; CDR3: CASSSGTSGGSETQYF; DNA: TGTGCCAGCAGTTCCGGGACTAGCGGGGGGTCGGAGACCCAGTACTTC
V: TRBV4-1; J: TRBJ1-2; D: .; size: .; CDR3: CASSQAWDTLPHYGYTF; DNA: TGCGCCAGCAGCCAAGCCTGGGACACCCTTCCACACTATGGCTACACCTTC
V: TRBV20-1; J: TRBJ2-7; D: .; size: .; CDR3: CSASRDGGPFFHEQYF; DNA: TGCAGTGCTAGTCGTGATGGGGGGCCGTTCTTTCACGAGCAGTACTTC
V: TRBV5-6; J: TRBJ2-7; D: TRBD1; size: .; CDR3: CASSPDRGVDEQYF; DNA: TGTGCCAGCAGCCCAGACAGGGGTGTAGACGAGCAGTACTTC
V: TRBV18; J: TRBJ2-5; D: .; size: .; CDR3: CASSPIGQQETQYF; DNA: TGTGCCAGCTCACCAATTGGGCAGCAAGAGACCCAGTACTTC
V: TRBV3-1/TRBV3-2; J: TRBJ1-6; D: .; size: once; CDR3: CASSQEGTSPLHF; DNA: TGTGCCAGCAGCCAAGAGGGCACGTCACCCCTCCACTTT
V: TRBV30; J: TRBJ1-1; D: .; size: .; CDR3: CAWTALDRQDTEAFF; DNA: TGTGCCTGGACGGCTTTAGACAGGCAAGACACTGAAGCTTTCTTT
V: TRBV9; J: TRBJ1-6; D: .; size: .; CDR3: CASSGRGSNSPLHF; DNA: TGTGCCAGCAGCGGGAGGGGTAGTAATTCACCCCTCCACTTT
V: TRBV3-1/TRBV3-2; J: TRBJ2-5; D: .; size: .; CDR3: CASSQAQLGVQETQYF; DNA: TGTGCCAGCAGCCAAGCCCAACTAGGGGTACAAGAGACCCAGTACTTC
V: TRBV4-1; J: TRBJ2-2; D: TRBD1; size: .; CDR3: CASSKGQVNTGELFF; DNA: TGCGCCAGCAGCAAGGGACAGGTGAACACCGGGGAGCTGTTTTTT
V: TRBV5-6; J: TRBJ2-7; D: .; size: .; CDR3: CASSLASHDEQYF; DNA: TGTGCCAGCAGCTTGGCTAGTCACGACGAGCAGTACTTC
V: TRBV5-4; J: TRBJ1-2; D: TRBD1; size: .; CDR3: CASSWGGPGQGIGYTF; DNA: TGTGCCAGCAGCTGGGGGGGACCGGGACAGGGTATTGGCTACACCTTC
V: TRBV3-1/TRBV3-2; J: TRBJ2-1; D: .; size: .; CDR3: CASSPEVFYNEQFF; DNA: TGTGCCAGCAGCCCGGAGGTTTTCTACAATGAGCAGTTCTTC
V: TRBV5-4; J: TRBJ1-3; D: .; size: .; CDR3: CASAPGTGNTIYF; DNA: TGTGCCAGCGCCCCCGGGACGGGAAACACCATATATTTT
V: TRBV11-2; J: TRBJ1-5; D: .; size: .; CDR3: CASSLGGGLWQPQHF; DNA: TGTGCCAGCAGCTTAGGTGGGGGGCTTTGGCAGCCCCAGCATTTT
V: TRBV19; J: TRBJ2-3; D: .; size: .; CDR3: CASSTVGWDTQYF; DNA: TGTGCCAGTAGTACCGTGGGTTGGGATACGCAGTATTTT
V: TRBV15; J: TRBJ1-4; D: TRBD1; size: .; CDR3: CATSRTGGGREKLFF; DNA: TGTGCCACCAGCAGAACAGGGGGAGGAAGGGAAAAACTGTTTTTT
V: TRBV6-2/TRBV6-3; J: TRBJ2-5; D: .; size: once; CDR3: CASSYSGGRETQYF; DNA: TGTGCCAGCAGTTACTCAGGGGGTAGAGAGACCCAGTACTTC
V: TRBV9; J: TRBJ1-1; D: .; size: .; CDR3: CASSPSGGPEAFF; DNA: TGTGCCAGCAGCCCGAGCGGGGGCCCTGAAGCTTTCTTT
V: TRBV5-6; J: TRBJ1-4; D: .; size: .; CDR3: CASSLGSSGEKLFF; DNA: TGTGCCAGCAGCTTGGGGTCCTCCGGCGAAAAACTGTTTTTT
V: TRBV19; J: TRBJ1-5; D: .; size: .; CDR3: CASSPFGTNSNQPQHF; DNA: TGTGCCAGTAGTCCCTTTGGGACAAATAGCAATCAGCCCCAGCATTTT
V: TRBV7-2; J: TRBJ1-6; D: TRBD1; size: .; CDR3: CASSSGQGSSPLHF; DNA: TGTGCCAGCAGCTCCGGACAGGGATCCTCACCCCTCCACTTT
V: TRBV19; J: TRBJ1-6; D: .; size: .; CDR3: CASSMGSYNSPLHF; DNA: TGTGCCAGTAGTATGGGCTCCTATAATTCACCCCTCCACTTT
V: TRBV6-6; J: TRBJ1-2; D: .; size: .; CDR3: CASSYGEWGTNYGYTF; DNA: TGTGCCAGCAGTTACGGGGAATGGGGCACTAACTATGGCTACACCTTC
V: TRBV27; J: TRBJ2-7; D: TRBD1; size: .; CDR3: CASSRDRGPYEQYF; DNA: TGTGCCAGCAGCCGGGACAGGGGGCCCTACGAGCAGTACTTC
V: TRBV2; J: TRBJ2-5; D: TRBD1; size: .; CDR3: CASMVLRTGKETQYF; DNA: TGTGCCAGCATGGTCCTGAGGACAGGGAAGGAGACCCAGTACTTC
V: TRBV5-4; J: TRBJ1-3; D: .; size: .; CDR3: CASSPPPGPGNTIYF; DNA: TGTGCCAGCAGCCCCCCCCCAGGGCCTGGAAACACCATATATTTT
V: TRBV7-6; J: TRBJ1-5; D: .; size: .; CDR3: CASSLFAGSNQPQHF; DNA: TGTGCCAGCAGCTTATTCGCAGGGAGCAATCAGCCCCAGCATTTT
V: TRBV6-2/TRBV6-3; J: TRBJ2-1; D: .; size: .; CDR3: CASSYSRVFQTDEQFF; DNA: TGTGCCAGCAGTTACTCACGAGTGTTCCAAACTGATGAGCAGTTCTTC
V: TRBV5-8; J: TRBJ1-5; D: .; size: once; CDR3: CASTEDGNSNQPQHF; DNA: TGTGCCAGCACCGAGGACGGAAATAGCAATCAGCCCCAGCATTTT
V: TRBV4-3; J: TRBJ2-3; D: .; size: .; CDR3: CASSQDAREYTDTQYF; DNA: TGCGCCAGCAGCCAAGATGCGCGGGAATACACAGATACGCAGTATTTT